This T cell receptor (beta chain) is from a study of sequential checkpoint blockade in melanoma. Overall study context: TCRβ was sequenced from DNA of approximately 92 pretreatment tumors. After nivolumab or ipilimumab alone, some 20 patients had week-13 rebiopsies.

Profiled with immunoSEQ multiplex PCR; TCRdb holds only in-frame clones, not every one. Here the sample spans about 3,400 clones, less than 30% being singletons. The treatment: randomized to nivolumab then ipilimumab (arm A) or the reverse (arm B). The CDR3 length is 15 residues. Germline CDR1 MNHGY, CDR2 SAAAGT. V lost 8 bases and J lost 5; bases outside the gene matches: 15. As concerns this clone: Its antigen remains unknown.

General study results and limits: About 30 times likelier clinical benefit followed increased tumor T-cell fraction and clonality. Pretreatment TIL clonality tracked with response in the nivolumab-first arm.

The chain couples TRBV6-8 to TRBJ2-7; 7 bases align to TRBD2. Source: tumor tissue (inferred from file names), taken from a patient given nivolumab and ipilimumab in sequence. The source of this sequence is a human donor with melanoma. The CDR3 protein is CASSPYGGSSDEQYF. As DNA, the CDR3 is TGTGCCAGCTCTCCCTACGGGGGGAGTAGCGACGAGCAGTACTTC.